Given below is one T cell receptor beta chain in context. As yet, its antigen is unknown. Profiled with immunoSEQ multiplex PCR; TCRdb holds only in-frame clones, not every one. This table holds about 150,000 clones, around 90% found once. This entry is derived from a study of cytomegalovirus exposure and HLA in healthy donors. Findings and caveats of the study: TCR sequences were mostly rare, though some public TCRs occurred in many donors. A list of about 160 TCR beta chains associated with cytomegalovirus was given.

The CDR3 is made up of 15 amino acids. Trimming cost V 6 bases and J 3 bases, with 18 bases left between them. Germline assignment: CDR1 LNHDA and CDR2 SQIVND (reference sequence). Sequenced material: PBMCs. The chain recombines TRBV19 with TRBJ2-7; tentative D call: TRBD1 (6 bases). This receptor was identified in a woman between 18 and 29 years old in good health and CMV-seropositive. CDR3 in DNA: TGTGCCAGTAGCACGGCCGCCACAGGGATCTACGAGCAGTACTTC. This codes for CASSTAATGIYEQYF.